These 30 T cell receptor beta chains originate from one sample sequenced in a study of blood T cell repertoires in COVID-19. Using immunoSEQ multiplex PCR, the repertoire was profiled, and TCRdb retains in-frame clones only, with some absent. The sample carries just over 50,000 clones, more than 75% recorded once. The sample was peripheral blood. The receptor set was obtained from a human donor with active COVID-19. The donor label of this sample is uncertain.

As DNA, the CDR3 is TGTGCCAGTAGTATATCGGTTAATCAGCCCCAGCATTTT. It translates to CASSISVNQPQHF. The chain employs TRBV19 and TRBJ1-5, with D unclear. The V gene lost 2 bases and the J gene lost 4 bases, with 6 bases spanning the gap. CDR3 length equals 13 residues. CDR1 LNHDA and CDR2 SQIVND come from the germline V gene (reference sequence).

J is TRBJ1-2 and V is TRBV6-2 or TRBV6-3, with 12 positions matching TRBD1. The CDR3 contains 17 residues. V was pared by 5 bases and J by 2 bases, with 9 bases of the junction left unmatched. Germline loops: CDR1 MNHEY, CDR2 SVGEGT. For the CDR3, the DNA is TGTGCCAGCAGTCACCGGGACAGGGGGCGAATGAACTATGGCTACACCTTC. As protein: CASSHRDRGRMNYGYTF.

This chain uses TRBV9 with TRBJ2-7; D might be TRBD2 (7 bases). Trimming removed 5 bases at V and 2 bases at J, with 17 bases between. Per germline, CDR1 SGDLS and CDR2 YYNGEE. The CDR3 contains 15 residues. CDR3 region: CASRFKGGTAYEQYF. In DNA, the CDR3 is TGTGCCAGCAGATTCAAGGGGGGGACCGCCTACGAGCAGTACTTC.

On this clone itself: The same CDR3 arises from other DNA sequences in this sample as well. The chain recombines TRBV5-4 with TRBJ2-7; D not certain. Per the germline V gene, CDR1 is SGHNT and CDR2 is YYREEE (reference sequence). V dropped 0 bases and J dropped 3 bases, with 7 bases sitting between them. The CDR3 length is 13 residues. This chain's CDR3 is CASSLAGSYEQYF. DNA for the CDR3: TGTGCCAGCAGCTTGGCAGGAAGCTACGAGCAGTACTTC.

Only a few counts were recorded for this clone. V is TRBV4-3 and J is TRBJ2-6; no firm D call. The germline gives CDR1 LGHNA, CDR2 YSLEER. The CDR3 sequence is 16 residues long. Trimming cost V 0 bases and J 0 bases, with 6 bases left between them. The CDR3 coding sequence is TGCGCCAGCAGCCAAGATGACACCTCTGGGGCCAACGTCCTGACTTTC. Its protein product is CASSQDDTSGANVLTF.

This clone was picked up one time. This CDR3 is CASSRSIVTGELFF. Written as DNA, the CDR3 is TGTGCCAGCAGCCGAAGCATAGTCACCGGGGAGCTGTTTTTT. This chain links TRBV7-9 with TRBJ2-2, with D uncertain. The ends were cut back, 5 bases at V and 4 bases at J, with 11 bases in the middle. Per the germline V gene, CDR1 is SEHNR and CDR2 is FQNEAQ (reference sequence). The CDR3 contains 14 residues.

The genes are TRBV4-2 and TRBJ1-1, with 8 bases that match TRBD1. V trimming: 4 bases; J trimming: 0 bases; junction bases outside the gene matches: 7. The CDR3 is 16 amino acids. CDR1 is LGHNA and CDR2 is YNFKEQ in the germline V gene. Written as DNA, the CDR3 is TGTGCCAGCAGCCGCGGACAGGGCCGAGTGAACACTGAAGCTTTCTTT. It yields the protein CASSRGQGRVNTEAFF.

V usage is TRBV10-3 and J usage is TRBJ1-2, with D perhaps TRBD1 (5 bases). Germline V gives CDR1 ENHRY, CDR2 SYGVKD. Trimming removed 3 bases at V and 2 bases at J, with 7 bases between. This CDR3 comprises 13 residues. The CDR3 DNA follows: TGTGCCATCAGTGACTGGACAAACTATGGCTACACCTTC. Its translation: CAISDWTNYGYTF.

This clone occurred a few times. The CDR3 DNA reads as TGTGCCAGCAGCTCAGGGGACAGAAACTATGGCTACACCTTC. It encodes CASSSGDRNYGYTF. The chain uses TRBV28 and TRBJ1-2; 7 bases match TRBD1. Germline loops: CDR1 MDHEN, CDR2 SYDVKM. The ends lost 6 bases at V and 2 bases at J; junction bases unmatched: 6. CDR3 length: 14 residues.

A note on this clone: Within the sample, other DNA sequences also encode this same CDR3. The chain employs TRBV5-1 and TRBJ1-4; D might be TRBD1 (5 bases). Germline lookup yields CDR1 SGHRS and CDR2 YFSETQ. There are 14 residues in the CDR3. The ends were cut back, 5 bases at V and 5 bases at J, with 13 bases in the middle. CDR3 loop: CASRPGGVNEKLFF. The CDR3 DNA reads as TGCGCCAGCAGACCCGGGGGGGTGAATGAAAAACTGTTTTTT.

This chain connects TRBV2 to TRBJ2-6; 10 nucleotides align to TRBD1. V lost 9 bases to trimming and J lost 2 bases; unmatched junction nucleotides: 4. Germline CDR1 SNHLY, CDR2 FYNNEI. The length of the CDR3 is 15 residues. The CDR3 loop is CARETGGTGANVLTF. DNA for the CDR3: TGTGCCAGGGAGACAGGGGGCACTGGGGCCAACGTCCTGACTTTC.

The V call is TRBV9, the J call TRBJ2-1; D uncertain. This CDR3 region has 14 residues. Germline assignment: CDR1 SGDLS and CDR2 YYNGEE. Trimming stripped 0 bases from V and 10 bases from J, with 14 bases between. CDR3 DNA: TGTGCCAGCAGCGTAGAATCCTCCAGTTCGGAGCAGTTCTTC. Amino acids: CASSVESSSSEQFF.

V is TRBV5-1 and J is TRBJ2-7; TRBD2 aligns across 7 bases. Germline-derived CDR1 and CDR2 are SGHRS and YFSETQ. The CDR3 runs 15 residues. V was pared by 4 bases and J by 0 bases, with 7 bases of the junction left unmatched. CDR3 protein: CASSPWGGNSYEQYF. The CDR3 DNA reads as TGCGCCAGCAGCCCTTGGGGGGGTAACTCCTACGAGCAGTACTTC. The full variable domain, rest sourced from reference TRBV5-1 and TRBJ2-7, is KAGVTQTPRYLIKTRGQQVTLSCSPISGHRSVSWYQQTPGQGLQFLFEYFSETQRNKGNFPGRFSGRQFSNSRSEMNVSTLELGDSALYLCASSPWGGNSYEQYFGPGTRLTVT.

This chain joins TRBV6-5 and TRBJ1-3; 7 bases are a match to TRBD1. Unmatched junction bases numbered 2, after V lost 5 bases and J lost 4 bases. The CDR3 loop spans 13 amino acids. Per the germline V gene, CDR1 is MNHEY and CDR2 is SVGAGI. The CDR3 region is CASSTTGGNTIYF. In nucleotides, the CDR3 is TGTGCCAGCAGTACGACAGGGGGAAACACCATATATTTT.

This clone was observed once. The V gene is TRBV6-5, the J gene TRBJ1-1; 10 nucleotides agree with TRBD1. From germline, CDR1 is MNHEY and CDR2 SVGAGI. V lost 6 bases, J lost 2 bases, and 6 bases stayed unmatched. CDR3 length equals 15 residues. The CDR3 reads CASRPGQGDNTEAFF. DNA of the CDR3: TGTGCCAGCAGACCCGGACAGGGGGATAACACTGAAGCTTTCTTT.

The V and J genes are TRBV4-3 and TRBJ1-1, with a possible D match to TRBD1 (6 bases). Germline V CDR1 and CDR2: LGHNA, YSLEER. V lost 2 bases to trimming and J lost 5 bases, with 12 bases between them. The CDR3 has 14 amino acids. Here the CDR3 DNA reads TGCGCCAGCAGCCAAAAACTACAGGGAACTGAAGCTTTCTTT. Translated, it gives CASSQKLQGTEAFF.

This clone was counted at least ten times. This chain links TRBV5-1 with TRBJ2-7, with 9 nucleotides matching TRBD1. The V segment lost 3 bases and the J segment 3 bases; nucleotides outside the gene matches: 10. Germline V gives CDR1 SGHRS, CDR2 YFSETQ. The CDR3 spans 16 residues. CDR3: CASSSPTPGQGYEQYF. In DNA form, the CDR3 reads TGCGCCAGCAGCTCGCCCACACCGGGACAGGGCTACGAGCAGTACTTC.

The chain joins TRBV7-2 to TRBJ1-1; tentatively, D is TRBD1 (5 bases). The germline CDR1 and CDR2 sequences are SGHTA and FQGNSA. The CDR3 is 16 residues long. V was shortened by 5 bases and J by 0 bases, with 16 bases between the two germline ends. CDR3 nucleotide sequence: TGTGCCAGCAGCCCCGGGGGGACGACGGTGAACACTGAAGCTTTCTTT. It encodes CASSPGGTTVNTEAFF.

The V gene is TRBV6-2 or TRBV6-3, the J gene TRBJ1-5, with D tentatively TRBD1 (6 bases). Germline assignment: CDR1 MNHEY and CDR2 SVGEGT. Trimming removed 2 bases from V and 0 bases from J, with 14 bases in between. The CDR3 runs to 17 residues. The CDR3 protein is CASSYVREGGSNQPQHF. As DNA, the CDR3 is TGTGCCAGCAGTTACGTCCGGGAGGGGGGTAGCAATCAGCCCCAGCATTTT.

The rearrangement uses TRBV12-3 or TRBV12-4 and TRBJ2-7; possibly TRBD1 for D (6 bases). The CDR3 runs 13 residues. V was trimmed by 5 bases and J by 3 bases, leaving 11 bases between them. The CDR3 spells CASSRDMIYEQYF. CDR3 nucleotide sequence: TGTGCCAGCAGTCGGGACATGATCTACGAGCAGTACTTC.

The chain has TRBV7-2 and TRBJ1-2; TRBD1 agrees at 11 bases. Germline-derived CDR1 and CDR2 are SGHTA and FQGNSA. The CDR3 has 15 residues. The trim removed 1 base at V and 6 bases at J, leaving 4 bases unmatched. CDR3 sequence reads: CASSLGGQGADGYTF. The CDR3 nucleotides are TGTGCCAGCAGCTTAGGAGGACAGGGGGCAGATGGCTACACCTTC.

The rearrangement links TRBV7-9 to TRBJ2-2; D is possibly TRBD1 (6 bases). The CDR3 length is 13 residues. Germline V gives CDR1 SEHNR, CDR2 FQNEAQ (reference sequence). Trimming took 10 bases from V and 3 from J, leaving 12 bases between them. The CDR3, as DNA: TGTGCCAACAGACCAGGGGACACCGGGGAGCTGTTTTTT. It specifies CANRPGDTGELFF.

The chain carries TRBV2 and TRBJ2-3; 10 bases fit TRBD2. In germline, CDR1 is SNHLY, CDR2 FYNNEI. With 9 bases clipped from V and 2 bases from J, the junction kept 8 bases outside the gene matches. The CDR3 is 15 amino acids. This CDR3 is CARGPAGGPTDTQYF. Here the CDR3 DNA reads TGTGCCAGGGGGCCAGCGGGGGGGCCCACAGATACGCAGTATTTT.

This sequence joins TRBV7-2 and TRBJ2-6; no clear D. This CDR3 is 15 amino acids long. The germline V and J ends were trimmed by 4 bases and 4 bases, with 11 bases remaining between them. CDR1 is SGHTA, CDR2 FQGNSA, per germline. The CDR3 nucleotides read TGTGCCAGCAGCTCCCAGGTCTCCGGGGCCAACGTCCTGACTTTC. Protein sequence: CASSSQVSGANVLTF. The full variable domain, its missing parts supplied by reference TRBV7-2 and TRBJ2-6, is GAGVSQSPSNKVTEKGKDVELRCDPISGHTALYWYRQSLGQGLEFLIYFQGNSAPDKSGLPSDRFSAERTGGSVSTLTIQRTQQEDSAVYLCASSSQVSGANVLTFGAGSRLTVL.

This clone was observed a few times. J is TRBJ1-3 and V is TRBV9, with TRBD1 as a possible D gene (6 bases). The CDR3 runs 15 residues. V shed 2 bases and J shed 3 bases, with 12 bases lying between them. Per germline, CDR1 SGDLS and CDR2 YYNGEE. The CDR3 loop reads CASSVTGGGGNTIYF. DNA for the CDR3: TGTGCCAGCAGCGTGACAGGAGGAGGTGGAAACACCATATATTTT.

This clone came up once. The chain is built from TRBV10-3 and TRBJ1-4; 11 bases agree with TRBD1. The CDR3 totals 21 residues. Germline CDR1 and CDR2: ENHRY and SYGVKD. J gave up 4 bases and V 2 bases, and 18 bases lay outside the gene matches. CDR3 DNA sequence: TGTGCCATCAGTGAGATGCGGCTGGACAGGGGGCAAACAGGGGGTAATGAAAAACTGTTTTTT. Its translation is CAISEMRLDRGQTGGNEKLFF.

In this sample, this clone turned up once. The chain uses TRBV7-9 and TRBJ1-2; 9 bases are shared with TRBD1. Germline CDR1 and CDR2: SEHNR and FQNEAQ (reference sequence). V trimming: 5 bases; J trimming: 8 bases; junction bases outside the gene matches: 12. The CDR3 extends over 15 amino acids. The CDR3, as DNA: TGTGCCAGCAGCGTGCAAGGGACAGGGATAAAGGGCTACACCTTC. It specifies CASSVQGTGIKGYTF.

V is TRBV5-5 and J is TRBJ1-6; 9 nucleotides match TRBD1. CDR1 and CDR2 from the germline V gene are SGHKS and YYEKEE (reference sequence). V was clipped by 2 bases and J by 8 bases; unmatched bases: 5. The CDR3 runs to 15 residues. DNA of the CDR3: TGTGCCAGCAGCTTCACAGGGGGCAGAGATTCACCCCTCCACTTT. This sequence encodes CASSFTGGRDSPLHF.

The chain carries TRBV9 and TRBJ2-3, with 9 positions matching TRBD2. With V trimmed by 4 bases and J by 2 bases, 11 bases remained unmatched. This CDR3 is 17 amino acids long. Germline V CDR1 and CDR2: SGDLS, YYNGEE. CDR3 residues: CASSSEGSGGITDTQYF. The CDR3 coding sequence is TGTGCCAGCAGCTCCGAAGGTAGCGGGGGCATCACAGATACGCAGTATTTT.

For the CDR3, the DNA is TGTGCCAGCAGTTCCGGGACACCGAGGTTTGGAAACACCATATATTTT. Translated, it gives CASSSGTPRFGNTIYF. The chain couples TRBV6-2 or TRBV6-3 to TRBJ1-3, with D perhaps matching TRBD1 (6 bases). The CDR3 totals 16 residues. The germline V and J ends were trimmed by 4 bases and 3 bases, with 16 bases remaining between them. CDR1 and CDR2 from the germline V gene are MNHEY and SVGEGT.